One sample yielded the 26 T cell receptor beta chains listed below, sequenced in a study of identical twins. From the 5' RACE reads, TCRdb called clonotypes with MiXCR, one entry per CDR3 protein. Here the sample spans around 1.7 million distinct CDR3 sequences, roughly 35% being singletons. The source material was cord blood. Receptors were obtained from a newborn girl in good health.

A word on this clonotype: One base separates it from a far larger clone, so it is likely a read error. The CDR3 nucleotides read TGTGCCGGCAGCTTACCAGGGGGCACAGATACGCAGTATTTT. Translating it yields CAGSLPGGTDTQYF. The J gene is TRBJ2-3, the V gene TRBV7-2; possibly TRBD1 for D (6 bases). Germline V gene lookup returns CDR1 SGHTA and CDR2 FQGNSA. This CDR3 is built from 14 residues.

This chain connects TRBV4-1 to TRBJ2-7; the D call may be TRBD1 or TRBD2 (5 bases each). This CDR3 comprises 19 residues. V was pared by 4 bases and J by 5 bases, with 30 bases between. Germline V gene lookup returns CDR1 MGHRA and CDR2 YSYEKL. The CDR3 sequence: CASSPDEGLVYGSEHEQYF. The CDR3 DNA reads TGCGCCAGCAGCCCCGACGAGGGGCTAGTGTATGGGAGCGAGCACGAGCAGTACTTC.

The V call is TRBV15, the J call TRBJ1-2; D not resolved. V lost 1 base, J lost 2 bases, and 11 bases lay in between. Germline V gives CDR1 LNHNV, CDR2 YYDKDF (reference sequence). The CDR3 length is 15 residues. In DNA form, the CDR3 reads TGTGCCACCAGCAGAGTCCTGGGCCGCAACTATGGCTACACCTTC. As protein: CATSRVLGRNYGYTF.

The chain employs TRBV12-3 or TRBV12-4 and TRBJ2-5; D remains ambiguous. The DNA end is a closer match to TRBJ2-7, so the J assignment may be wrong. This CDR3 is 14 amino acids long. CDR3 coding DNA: TGTGCCAGCAGTGCTTGGGGTCACTTCCACGAGCAGTACTTC. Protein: CASSAWGHFHEQYF.

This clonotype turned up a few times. In nucleotides, the CDR3 is TGTGCCAGCAGCTTGGTTGCTAGCGGAGCTAATTCCTACGAGCAGTACTTC. Translated, it gives CASSLVASGANSYEQYF. The chain combines TRBV7-2 with TRBJ2-7; 7 bases are shared with TRBD2. Per the germline V gene, CDR1 is SGHTA and CDR2 is FQGNSA. The trim removed 3 bases at V and 1 base at J, leaving 12 bases unmatched. The length of the CDR3 is 17 residues.

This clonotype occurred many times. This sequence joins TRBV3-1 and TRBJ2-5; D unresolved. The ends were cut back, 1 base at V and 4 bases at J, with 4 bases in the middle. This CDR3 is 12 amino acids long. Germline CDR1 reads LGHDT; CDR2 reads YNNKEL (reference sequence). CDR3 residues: CASSQGLETQYF. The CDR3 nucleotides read TGTGCCAGCAGCCAAGGTCTAGAGACCCAGTACTTC.

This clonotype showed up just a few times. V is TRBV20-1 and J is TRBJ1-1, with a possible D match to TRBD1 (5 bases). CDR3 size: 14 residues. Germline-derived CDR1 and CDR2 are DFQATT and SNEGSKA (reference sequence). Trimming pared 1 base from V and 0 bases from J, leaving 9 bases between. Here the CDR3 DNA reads TGCAGTGCTAGAGCAGGGCGTATGAACACTGAAGCTTTCTTT. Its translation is CSARAGRMNTEAFF.

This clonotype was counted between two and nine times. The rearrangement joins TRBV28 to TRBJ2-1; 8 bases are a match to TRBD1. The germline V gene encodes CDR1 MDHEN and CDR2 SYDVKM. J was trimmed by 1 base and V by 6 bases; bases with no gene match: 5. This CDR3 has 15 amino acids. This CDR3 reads CASRTGASSYNEQFF. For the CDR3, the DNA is TGTGCCAGCAGGACAGGGGCTTCTTCCTACAATGAGCAGTTCTTC.

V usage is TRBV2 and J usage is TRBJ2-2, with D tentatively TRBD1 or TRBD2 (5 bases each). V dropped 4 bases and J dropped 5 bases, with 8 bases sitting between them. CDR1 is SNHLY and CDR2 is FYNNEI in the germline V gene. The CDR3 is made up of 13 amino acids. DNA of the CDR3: TGTGCCAGCAGTGTAGAGGGGACCGGGGAGCTGTTTTTT. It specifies CASSVEGTGELFF.

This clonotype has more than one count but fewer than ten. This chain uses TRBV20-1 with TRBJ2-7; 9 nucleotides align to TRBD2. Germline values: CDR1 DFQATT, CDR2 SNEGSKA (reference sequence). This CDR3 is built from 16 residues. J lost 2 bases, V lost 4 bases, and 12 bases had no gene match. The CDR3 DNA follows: TGCAGTGCTACCGGTTTTGGCTTAGCGGGAGCCTACGAGCAGTACTTC. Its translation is CSATGFGLAGAYEQYF.

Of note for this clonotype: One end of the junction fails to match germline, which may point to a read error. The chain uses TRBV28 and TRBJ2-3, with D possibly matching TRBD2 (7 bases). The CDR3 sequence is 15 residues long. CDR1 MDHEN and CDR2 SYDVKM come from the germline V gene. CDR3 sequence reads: CVSSNGGGASDTQYF. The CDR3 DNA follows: TGTGTCAGCTCCAATGGGGGGGGCGCCTCAGATACGCAGTATTTT. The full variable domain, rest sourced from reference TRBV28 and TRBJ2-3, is DVKVTQSSRYLVKRTGEKVFLECVQDMDHENMFWYRQDPGLGLRLIYFSYDVKMKEKGDIPEGYSVSREKKERFSLILESASTNQTSMYLCVSSNGGGASDTQYFGPGTRLTVL.

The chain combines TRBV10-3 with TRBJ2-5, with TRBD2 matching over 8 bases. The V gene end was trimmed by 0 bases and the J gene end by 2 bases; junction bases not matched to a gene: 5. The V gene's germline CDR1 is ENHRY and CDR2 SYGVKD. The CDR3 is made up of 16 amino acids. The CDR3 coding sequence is TGTGCCATCAGTGAGTCGGCGGGGGGCTTACAAGAGACCCAGTACTTC. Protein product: CAISESAGGLQETQYF.

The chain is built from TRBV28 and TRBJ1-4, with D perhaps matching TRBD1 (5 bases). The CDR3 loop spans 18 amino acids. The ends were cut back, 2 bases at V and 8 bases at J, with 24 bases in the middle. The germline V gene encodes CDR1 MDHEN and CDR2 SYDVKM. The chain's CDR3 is CASSLQWTLGEWGEKLFF. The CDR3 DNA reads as TGTGCCAGCAGTTTACAATGGACTTTAGGGGAATGGGGAGAAAAACTGTTTTTT.

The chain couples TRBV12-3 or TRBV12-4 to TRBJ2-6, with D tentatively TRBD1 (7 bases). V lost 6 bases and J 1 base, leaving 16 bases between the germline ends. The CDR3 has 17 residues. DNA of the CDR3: TGTGCCAGCAGAATAGGTTCAGGGGGGTCTGGGGCCAACGTCCTGACTTTC. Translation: CASRIGSGGSGANVLTF.

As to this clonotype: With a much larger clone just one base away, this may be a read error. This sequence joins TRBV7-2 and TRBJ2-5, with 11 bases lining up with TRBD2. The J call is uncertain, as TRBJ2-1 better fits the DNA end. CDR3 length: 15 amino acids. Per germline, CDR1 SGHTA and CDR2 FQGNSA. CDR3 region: CASSWTSGYQETQFF. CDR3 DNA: TGTGCCAGCAGCTGGACTAGCGGGTACCAAGAGACCCAGTTCTTC.

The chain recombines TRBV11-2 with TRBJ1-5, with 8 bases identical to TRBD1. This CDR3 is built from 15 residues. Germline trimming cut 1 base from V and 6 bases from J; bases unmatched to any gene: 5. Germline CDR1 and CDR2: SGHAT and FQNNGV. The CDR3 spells CASSLGTGFGQPQHF. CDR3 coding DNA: TGTGCCAGCAGCTTAGGGACAGGGTTTGGTCAGCCCCAGCATTTT.

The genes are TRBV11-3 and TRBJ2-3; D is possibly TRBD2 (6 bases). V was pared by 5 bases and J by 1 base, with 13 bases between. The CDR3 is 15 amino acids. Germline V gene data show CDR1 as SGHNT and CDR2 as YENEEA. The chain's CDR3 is CASSKSGRRTDTQYF. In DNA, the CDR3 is TGTGCCAGCAGCAAAAGCGGGCGCCGCACAGATACGCAGTATTTT. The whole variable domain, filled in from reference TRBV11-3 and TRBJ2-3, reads EAGVVQSPRYKIIEKKQPVAFWCNPISGHNTLYWYLQNLGQGPELLIRYENEEAVDDSQLPKDRFSAERLKGVDSTLKIQPAELGDSAVYLCASSKSGRRTDTQYFGPGTRLTVL.

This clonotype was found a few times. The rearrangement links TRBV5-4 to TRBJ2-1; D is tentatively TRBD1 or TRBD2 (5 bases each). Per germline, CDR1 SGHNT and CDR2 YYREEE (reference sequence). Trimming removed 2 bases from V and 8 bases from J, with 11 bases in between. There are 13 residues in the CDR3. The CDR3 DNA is TGTGCCAGCAGCTTCGATCGGGGCTATGAGCAGTTCTTC. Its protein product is CASSFDRGYEQFF.

CDR3 sequence: CASSHPGHTGELFF. In DNA, the CDR3 is TGCGCCAGCAGCCATCCTGGACACACCGGGGAGCTGTTTTTT. The chain recombines TRBV4-1 with TRBJ2-2; D call uncertain. This CDR3 region has 14 residues. V was cut by 3 bases and J by 3 bases, with 8 bases left in between. Germline V lookup: CDR1 MGHRA, CDR2 YSYEKL.

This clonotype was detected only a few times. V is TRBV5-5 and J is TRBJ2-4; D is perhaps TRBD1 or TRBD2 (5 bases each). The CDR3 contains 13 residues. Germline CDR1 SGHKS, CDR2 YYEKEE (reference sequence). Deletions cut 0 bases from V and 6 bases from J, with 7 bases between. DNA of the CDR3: TGTGCCAGCAGCTTGGGGGACGCAAACATTCAGTACTTC. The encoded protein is CASSLGDANIQYF.

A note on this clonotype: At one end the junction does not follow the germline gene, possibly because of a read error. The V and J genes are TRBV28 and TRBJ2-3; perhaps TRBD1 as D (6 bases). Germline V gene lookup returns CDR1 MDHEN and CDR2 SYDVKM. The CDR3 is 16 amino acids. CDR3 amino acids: CASSTPRTPRGDTRYF. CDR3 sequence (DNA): TGTGCCAGCAGTACCCCCAGGACTCCCAGGGGAGATACGCGGTATTTT.

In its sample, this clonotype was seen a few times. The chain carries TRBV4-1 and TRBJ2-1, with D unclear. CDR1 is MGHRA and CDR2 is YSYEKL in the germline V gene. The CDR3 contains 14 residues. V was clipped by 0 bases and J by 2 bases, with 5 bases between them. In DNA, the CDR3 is TGCGCCAGCAGCCAAGATCCAGCCTACAATGAGCAGTTCTTC. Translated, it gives CASSQDPAYNEQFF.

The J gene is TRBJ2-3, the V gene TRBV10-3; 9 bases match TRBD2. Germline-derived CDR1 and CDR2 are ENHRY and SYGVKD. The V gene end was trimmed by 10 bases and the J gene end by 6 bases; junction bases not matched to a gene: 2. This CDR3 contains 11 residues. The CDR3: CATGLADTQYF. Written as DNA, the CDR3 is TGTGCCACCGGACTAGCGGATACGCAGTATTTT.

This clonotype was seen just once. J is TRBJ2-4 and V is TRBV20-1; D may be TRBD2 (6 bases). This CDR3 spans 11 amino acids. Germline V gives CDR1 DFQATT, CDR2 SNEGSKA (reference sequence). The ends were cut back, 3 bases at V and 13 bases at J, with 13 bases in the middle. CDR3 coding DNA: TGCAGTGCTAGTCTGCGACGGGAGCAGTACTTC. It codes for CSASLRREQYF.

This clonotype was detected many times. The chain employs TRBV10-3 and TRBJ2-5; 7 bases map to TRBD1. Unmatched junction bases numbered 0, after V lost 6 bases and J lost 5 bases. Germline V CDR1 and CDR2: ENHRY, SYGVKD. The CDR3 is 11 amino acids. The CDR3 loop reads CAIRDRETQYF. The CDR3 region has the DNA TGTGCCATCAGGGACAGGGAGACCCAGTACTTC.

As DNA, the CDR3 is TGTGCCAGCAGAGTAGCGGGAGCGTACAATGAGCAGTACTTC. The encoded protein is CASRVAGAYNEQYF. The chain links TRBV6-8 to TRBJ2-7, with 9 bases aligning to TRBD2. The CDR3 consists of 14 residues. V was clipped by 6 bases and J by 7 bases; unmatched bases: 10. The germline CDR1 and CDR2 sequences are MNHGY and SAAAGT.